This T cell receptor (beta chain) was sequenced during a study of cytomegalovirus exposure and HLA in healthy donors. General study results and limits: In an earlier analysis, about 87% or about 30%: the productive usage of most TCR beta V segments. With DRB1 most and HLA-C fewest, TCR association rates differed between HLA loci in a later analysis.

In the case of this clone: Its antigen is still unknown.

Researchers ran the PCR with 60 Vbeta and 13 Jbeta primers. Only in-frame clones appear in the TCRdb table, and some are missing; sequencing was by immunoSEQ multiplex PCR. The table has roughly 200,000 clones, around 86% seen once. This CDR3 spans 15 amino acids. V lost 2 bases, J lost 1 base, and 4 bases stayed unmatched. In germline, CDR1 is MDHEN, CDR2 SYDVKM. The source of this sequence is a man aged 45 to 65 in good health and CMV-seronegative. The sample consisted of PBMCs. The gene calls are TRBV28 and TRBJ1-1; 7 nucleotides align to TRBD1. In DNA, the CDR3 is TGTGCCAGCAGTTTAGCCGGGACAGAGAACACTGAAGCTTTCTTT. Its protein product is CASSLAGTENTEAFF.